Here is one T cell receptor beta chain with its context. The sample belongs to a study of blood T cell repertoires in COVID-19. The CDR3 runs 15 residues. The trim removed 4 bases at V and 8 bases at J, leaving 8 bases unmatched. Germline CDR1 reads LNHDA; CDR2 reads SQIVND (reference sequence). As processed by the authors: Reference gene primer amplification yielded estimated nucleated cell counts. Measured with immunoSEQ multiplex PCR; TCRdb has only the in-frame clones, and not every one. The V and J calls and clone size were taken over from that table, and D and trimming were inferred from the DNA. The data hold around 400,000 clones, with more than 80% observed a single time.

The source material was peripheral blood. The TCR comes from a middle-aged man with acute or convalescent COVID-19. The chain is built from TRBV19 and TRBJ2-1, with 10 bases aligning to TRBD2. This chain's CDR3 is CASSRDSGGLYEQFF. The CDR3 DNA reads TGTGCCAGTAGTAGGGATAGCGGGGGGTTATATGAGCAGTTCTTC. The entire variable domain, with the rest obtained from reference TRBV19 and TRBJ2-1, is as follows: DGGITQSPKYLFRKEGQNVTLSCEQNLNHDAMYWYRQDPGQGLRLIYYSQIVNDFQKGDIAEGYSVSREKKESFPLTVTSAQKNPTAFYLCASSRDSGGLYEQFFGPGTRLTVL.